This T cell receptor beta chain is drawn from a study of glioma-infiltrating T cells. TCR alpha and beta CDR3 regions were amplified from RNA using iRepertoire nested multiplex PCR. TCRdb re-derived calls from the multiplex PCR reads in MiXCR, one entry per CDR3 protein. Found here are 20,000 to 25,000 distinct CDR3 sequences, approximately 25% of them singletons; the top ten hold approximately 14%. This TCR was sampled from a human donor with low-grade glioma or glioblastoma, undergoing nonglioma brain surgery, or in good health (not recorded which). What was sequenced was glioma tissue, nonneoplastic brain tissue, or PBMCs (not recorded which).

DNA of the CDR3: TGTGCCAGCAGCCCAAATAGCAATCAGCCCCAGCATTTT. This encodes CASSPNSNQPQHF. V and J are TRBV9 and TRBJ1-5; D not resolved. The CDR3 has 13 amino acids. Germline V gene sequence: CDR1 SGDLS, CDR2 YYNGEE. V was trimmed by 4 bases and J by 0 bases, leaving 5 bases between them.